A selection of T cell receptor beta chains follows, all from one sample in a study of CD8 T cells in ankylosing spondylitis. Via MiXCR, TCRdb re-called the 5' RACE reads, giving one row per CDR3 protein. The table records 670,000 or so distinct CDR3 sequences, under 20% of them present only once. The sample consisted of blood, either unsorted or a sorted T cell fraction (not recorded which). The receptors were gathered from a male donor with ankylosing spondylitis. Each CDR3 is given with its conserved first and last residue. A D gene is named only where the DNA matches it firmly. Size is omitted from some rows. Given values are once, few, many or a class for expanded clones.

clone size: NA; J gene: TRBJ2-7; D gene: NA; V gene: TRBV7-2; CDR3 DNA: TGTGCCAGCAGCTACGTCCCGGGAGCTAGCTCCTACGAGCAGTACTTC; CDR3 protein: CASSYVPGASSYEQYF
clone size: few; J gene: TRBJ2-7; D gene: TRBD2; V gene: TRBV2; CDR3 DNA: TGTGCCAGCAGTCCGTCTAGCGGGAGATCCTACGAGCAGTACTTC; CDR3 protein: CASSPSSGRSYEQYF
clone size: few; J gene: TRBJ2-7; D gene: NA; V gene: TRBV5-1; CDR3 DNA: TGCGCCAGCGGGACACCCTCCTCCTACGAGCAGTACTTC; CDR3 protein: CASGTPSSYEQYF
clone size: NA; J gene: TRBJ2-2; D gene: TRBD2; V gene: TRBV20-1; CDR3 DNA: TGCAGTGCTAGGATGGGACTAGCTATCGCCGGGGAGCTGTTTTTT; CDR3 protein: CSARMGLAIAGELFF
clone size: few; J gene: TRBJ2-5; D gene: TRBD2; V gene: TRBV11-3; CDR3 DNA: TGTGCCAGCAGCTTACCCGCACTAGCGGAGACCCAGTACTTC; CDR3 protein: CASSLPALAETQYF
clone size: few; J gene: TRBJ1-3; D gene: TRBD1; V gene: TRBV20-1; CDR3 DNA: TGCAGTGCTACCGACAGGGGTTCAGGTGGAAACACCATATATTTT; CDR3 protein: CSATDRGSGGNTIYF
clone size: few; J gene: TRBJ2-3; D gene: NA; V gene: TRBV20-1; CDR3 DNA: TGCAGTGCTAGACTCCGGGACCTCACAGATACGCAGTATTTT; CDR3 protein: CSARLRDLTDTQYF
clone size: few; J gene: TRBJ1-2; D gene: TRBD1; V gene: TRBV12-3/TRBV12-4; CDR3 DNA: TGTGCCAGCAGTTTTAGGGACAGGGGGCTAGAGTACTATGGCTACACCTTC; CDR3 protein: CASSFRDRGLEYYGYTF
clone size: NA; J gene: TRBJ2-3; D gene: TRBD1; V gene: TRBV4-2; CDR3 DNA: TGTGCCAGCAGCCAAAAAGACAGGGCAGATACGCAGTATTTT; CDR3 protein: CASSQKDRADTQYF
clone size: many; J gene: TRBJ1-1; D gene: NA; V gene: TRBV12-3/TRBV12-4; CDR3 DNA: TGTGCCAGCAGTTTACTTATGAACACTGAAGCTTTCTTT; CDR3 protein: CASSLLMNTEAFF